Below are 15 T cell receptor beta chains sequenced from a single sample in a study of blood T cell repertoires in COVID-19. This table comes from immunoSEQ multiplex PCR, and its TCRdb copy is limited to in-frame clones, with some not included. The repertoire holds about 220,000 clones, about 88% seen once, with about 2.6% in the top ten. Sequenced: PBMCs or T cells enriched from blood (not recorded which). The receptors come from a woman younger than 45 who had recovered from COVID-19.

The V gene is TRBV4-1, the J gene TRBJ2-7, with unresolved D. Trimming stripped 1 base from V and 3 bases from J, with 7 bases between. This CDR3 has 13 amino acids. From germline, CDR1 is MGHRA and CDR2 YSYEKL. The CDR3 sequence: CASSQATLYEQYF. CDR3 coding DNA: TGCGCCAGCAGCCAAGCGACACTCTACGAGCAGTACTTC.

The chain uses TRBV3-1 (or the pseudogene TRBV3-2) and TRBJ2-5, with D perhaps matching TRBD1 (6 bases). The ends were cut back, 4 bases at V and 3 bases at J, with 9 bases in the middle. Per the germline V gene, CDR1 is LGHDT and CDR2 is YNNKEL (reference sequence). The CDR3 consists of 13 residues. The CDR3 region is CASSLWTEETQYF. In DNA form, the CDR3 reads TGTGCCAGCAGCCTCTGGACAGAAGAGACCCAGTACTTC.

The chain has TRBV7-2 and TRBJ1-6; the D gene is possibly TRBD1 (5 bases). The CDR3 has 15 residues. V lost 1 base to trimming and J lost 2 bases, with 6 bases between them. CDR1 and CDR2 from the germline V gene are SGHTA and FQGNSA. CDR3 nucleotide sequence: TGTGCCAGCAGCTTAGGGGGCCCCTATAATTCACCCCTCCACTTT. Its protein product is CASSLGGPYNSPLHF.

Only one count was recorded for this clone. This chain joins TRBV9 and TRBJ2-7; 11 bases are shared with TRBD2. Germline lookup yields CDR1 SGDLS and CDR2 YYNGEE. This CDR3 spans 16 amino acids. J was trimmed by 1 base and V by 0 bases; bases with no gene match: 3. The CDR3 sequence: CASSVVASGGSYEQYF. CDR3 sequence (DNA): TGTGCCAGCAGCGTAGTGGCTAGCGGGGGGTCCTACGAGCAGTACTTC.

V is TRBV27 and J is TRBJ2-5; 7 bases map to TRBD2. V trimming: 6 bases; J trimming: 4 bases; junction bases outside the gene matches: 5. Germline loops: CDR1 MNHEY, CDR2 SMNVEV (reference sequence). The CDR3 totals 13 residues. The CDR3 nucleotides read TGTGCCAGCAGGAGGACTAGTGGAGAGACCCAGTACTTC. Translated, it gives CASRRTSGETQYF.

J is TRBJ2-3 and V is TRBV13; no clear D. V was trimmed by 5 bases and J by 3 bases, leaving 12 bases between them. The CDR3 has 14 amino acids. Germline V CDR1 and CDR2: PRHDT, FYEKMQ (reference sequence). The CDR3 spells CASSVPSRTDTQYF. CDR3 in DNA: TGTGCCAGCAGCGTTCCCTCGCGTACAGATACGCAGTATTTT.

V and J are TRBV29-1 and TRBJ1-2; 7 bases fit TRBD1. Looked up from germline, CDR1 is SQVTM and CDR2 is ANQGSEA. Trimming removed 5 bases from V and 4 bases from J; junction bases left unmatched: 7. The CDR3 is 13 amino acids. CDR3 loop: CSVPTGSPYGYTF. The CDR3 nucleotides read TGCAGCGTTCCGACAGGGAGCCCCTATGGCTACACCTTC.

J is TRBJ2-1 and V is TRBV18, with 7 bases identical to TRBD1. The germline V gene has CDR1 KGHSH and CDR2 LQKENI. Losses at the gene ends were 3 bases for V and 9 bases for J; bases not matched to a gene: 2. The CDR3 spans 12 residues. The CDR3 sequence is CASSPGQIEQFF. The DNA for the CDR3 is TGTGCCAGCTCACCGGGACAGATTGAGCAGTTCTTC.

This clone was observed once. This chain joins TRBV10-2 and TRBJ2-5; TRBD1 aligns across 7 bases. Germline-derived CDR1 and CDR2 are WSHSY and SAAADI. V was clipped by 0 bases and J by 4 bases; unmatched bases: 5. CDR3 length: 15 amino acids. DNA of the CDR3: TGCGCCAGCAGTGAGTCGAAGGGGGCGGGAGAGACCCAGTACTTC. Translating gives CASSESKGAGETQYF.

The chain is built from TRBV28 and TRBJ2-7; 10 bases are shared with TRBD2. V shed 8 bases and J 4 bases; nucleotides not matched to a gene: 8. The CDR3 loop spans 14 amino acids. Germline CDR1 and CDR2: MDHEN and SYDVKM. CDR3 residues: CASGSSGGSYEQYF. DNA for the CDR3: TGTGCCAGCGGGTCTAGCGGGGGAAGTTACGAGCAGTACTTC.

This clone has only one observation. V is TRBV10-3 and J is TRBJ2-5, with D tentatively TRBD2 (7 bases). The germline V gene encodes CDR1 ENHRY and CDR2 SYGVKD. The CDR3 spans 14 residues. Trimming pared 4 bases from V and 2 bases from J, leaving 11 bases between. The CDR3 coding sequence is TGTGCCATCAGTGGCGGGGGCCCTCAAGAGACCCAGTACTTC. It yields the protein CAISGGGPQETQYF.

V usage is TRBV7-9 and J usage is TRBJ2-7; D uncertain. V was pared by 1 base and J by 0 bases, with 10 bases between. The CDR3 runs 15 residues. CDR1 is SEHNR, CDR2 FQNEAQ, per germline (reference sequence). The CDR3, as DNA: TGTGCCAGCAGCTTAGGTCCTGCAGACTCCTACGAGCAGTACTTC. This codes for CASSLGPADSYEQYF.

The rearrangement joins TRBV2 to TRBJ2-7; 7 bases match TRBD1. The germline V gene has CDR1 SNHLY and CDR2 FYNNEI. Trimming removed 6 bases from V and 4 bases from J; junction bases left unmatched: 6. CDR3 size: 13 residues. CDR3: CASRTGERYEQYF. The CDR3 nucleotides are TGTGCCAGCAGAACAGGGGAGCGGTACGAGCAGTACTTC.

The rearrangement joins TRBV19 to TRBJ1-5, with D possibly matching TRBD1 (5 bases). V shed 3 bases and J shed 1 base, with 13 bases lying between them. This CDR3 has 16 residues. Germline CDR1 reads LNHDA; CDR2 reads SQIVND (reference sequence). CDR3 sequence (DNA): TGTGCCAGTAGTATGAGTACAGGATGGAGCAATCAGCCCCAGCATTTT. Protein product: CASSMSTGWSNQPQHF.

In this sample, this clone turned up once. The chain recombines TRBV7-2 with TRBJ1-5; 7 nucleotides line up with TRBD1. Looked up from germline, CDR1 is SGHTA and CDR2 is FQGNSA. The V segment lost 1 base and the J segment 5 bases; nucleotides outside the gene matches: 5. The CDR3 runs 15 residues. CDR3: CASSLVGQIDQPQHF. The CDR3 DNA sequence: TGTGCCAGCAGCTTAGTGGGACAGATCGATCAGCCCCAGCATTTT.